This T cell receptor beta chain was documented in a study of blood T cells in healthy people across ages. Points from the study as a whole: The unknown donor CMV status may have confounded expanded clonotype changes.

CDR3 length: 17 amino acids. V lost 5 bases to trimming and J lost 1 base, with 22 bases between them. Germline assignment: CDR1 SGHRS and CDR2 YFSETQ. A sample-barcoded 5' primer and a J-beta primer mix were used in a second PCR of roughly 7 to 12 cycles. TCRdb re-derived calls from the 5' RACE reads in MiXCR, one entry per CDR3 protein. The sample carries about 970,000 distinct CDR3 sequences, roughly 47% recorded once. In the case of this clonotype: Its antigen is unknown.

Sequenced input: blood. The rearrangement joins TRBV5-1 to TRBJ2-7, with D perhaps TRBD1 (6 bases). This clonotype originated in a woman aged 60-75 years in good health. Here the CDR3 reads CASRGGAGSGSSYEQYF. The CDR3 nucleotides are TGCGCCAGCAGAGGGGGAGCTGGAAGCGGAAGTTCCTACGAGCAGTACTTC.